This TCR beta chain originates from a study of vaccination effects on CD4 cells after COVID-19. To note about this clone: Its antigen remains unknown.

With the ViraFEST assay, the study expanded antigen-specific CD4+ T cells using viral peptide pools, then sequenced them. CD4+ T cells were isolated after around 9 days of culture. Sequencing used immunoSEQ multiplex PCR; TCRdb keeps in-frame clones, though not all of them. The table shows about 20,000 clones, with approximately 70% occurring only once. The CDR3 contains 17 residues. V was clipped by 2 bases and J by 5 bases; unmatched bases: 13. Germline assignment: CDR1 MGHDK and CDR2 SYGVNS. The sequenced sample was CD4+ T cells from PBMCs cultured with HCoV-229E spike peptides, obtained before COVID-19 vaccination. This sequence was found in a human donor who received a COVID-19 vaccine. V is TRBV25-1 and J is TRBJ1-2; 8 positions agree with TRBD1. This CDR3 is CASSEGPQGANRYGYTF. The CDR3 DNA reads as TGTGCCAGCAGTGAAGGGCCCCAGGGGGCGAATAGATATGGCTACACCTTC.